A single sample is the source of the 9 T cell receptor beta chains below, sequenced in a study of shared clonotypes between healthy human individuals. TCRdb keeps only in-frame clones here, not all; method: immunoSEQ multiplex PCR. Found here are fewer than 1.6 million clones, around 98.5% of them singletons; the top ten hold about 0.35%. The sequenced material came from naive CD4+ T cells sorted from blood. Subset: CD45RA+ positively selected. These receptor sequences come from a man aged 25 to 40 in good health.

The V gene is TRBV18, the J gene TRBJ2-1; TRBD2 agrees at 11 bases. Unmatched junction bases numbered 7, after V lost 3 bases and J lost 9 bases. The CDR3 is 15 residues long. Germline V gives CDR1 KGHSH, CDR2 LQKENI. CDR3: CASSPPLAGAVEQFF. The CDR3 DNA reads as TGTGCCAGCTCACCTCCACTAGCGGGAGCGGTTGAGCAGTTCTTC.

The rearrangement uses TRBV28 and TRBJ2-7; 7 nucleotides match TRBD2. This CDR3 region has 13 residues. CDR1 is MDHEN, CDR2 SYDVKM, per germline. Trimming at V came to 3 bases and at J to 4 bases, leaving 3 bases not matched to a gene. This CDR3 is CASSFTSEYEQYF. CDR3 nucleotides: TGTGCCAGCAGTTTTACTAGCGAATACGAGCAGTACTTC. The full variable domain, completed using reference TRBV28 and TRBJ2-7, is DVKVTQSSRYLVKRTGEKVFLECVQDMDHENMFWYRQDPGLGLRLIYFSYDVKMKEKGDIPEGYSVSREKKERFSLILESASTNQTSMYLCASSFTSEYEQYFGPGTRLTVT.

CDR3 protein: CASSPPGWEGEQFF. For the CDR3, the DNA is TGTGCCAGCTCACCGCCGGGCTGGGAGGGTGAGCAGTTCTTC. The chain has TRBV18 and TRBJ2-1, with 7 bases identical to TRBD2. V was pared by 3 bases and J by 9 bases, with 8 bases of the junction left unmatched. The CDR3 has 14 residues. CDR1 and CDR2 from the germline V gene are KGHSH and LQKENI.

The rearrangement links TRBV7-2 to TRBJ2-3; a weak D match, TRBD2 (5 bases). The CDR3 totals 17 residues. Germline loops: CDR1 SGHTA, CDR2 FQGNSA. Deletions cut 1 base from V and 4 bases from J, with 18 bases between. This chain's CDR3 is CASSLVSGGGGADTQYF. CDR3 DNA sequence: TGTGCCAGCAGCTTAGTCTCCGGTGGAGGTGGTGCAGATACGCAGTATTTT.

This chain links TRBV28 with TRBJ2-7; weak D call: TRBD1 (5 bases). CDR1 and CDR2 from the germline V gene are MDHEN and SYDVKM. CDR3 length: 11 residues. Trimming stripped 6 bases from V and 5 bases from J, with 8 bases between. CDR3 amino acids: CASRQGDEQYF. The CDR3 coding sequence is TGTGCCAGCAGGCAAGGGGACGAGCAGTACTTC.

The chain combines TRBV27 with TRBJ1-1; D call uncertain. CDR3 length equals 13 residues. Germline V lookup: CDR1 MNHEY, CDR2 SMNVEV (reference sequence). V was shortened by 4 bases and J by 6 bases, with 12 bases between the two germline ends. CDR3 nucleotides: TGTGCCAGCAGTTCAAGGGATGCGGCTGAAGCTTTCTTT. Its protein product is CASSSRDAAEAFF.

The chain has TRBV7-8 and TRBJ2-7; 9 nucleotides match TRBD2. Unmatched junction bases numbered 9, after V lost 5 bases and J lost 1 base. CDR3 length equals 16 residues. Per germline, CDR1 SGHVS and CDR2 FQNEAQ. The CDR3 here is CASSLWTSATSYEQYF. CDR3 nucleotides: TGTGCCAGCAGCCTCTGGACTAGCGCAACTTCCTACGAGCAGTACTTC. The whole variable domain, remainder taken from reference TRBV7-8 and TRBJ2-7, is GAGVSQSPRYKVAKRGQDVALRCDPISGHVSLFWYQQALGQGPEFLTYFQNEAQLDKSGLPSDRFFAERPEGSVSTLKIQRTQQEDSAVYLCASSLWTSATSYEQYFGPGTRLTVT.

This clone has only one observation. This chain uses TRBV28 with TRBJ2-7; TRBD1 is a possible D gene (6 bases). The CDR3 runs to 12 residues. V was shortened by 6 bases and J by 5 bases, with 11 bases between the two germline ends. The germline gives CDR1 MDHEN, CDR2 SYDVKM. The DNA of the CDR3 is TGTGCCAGCAGAACAGGGATCCACGAGCAGTACTTC. The encoded protein is CASRTGIHEQYF. The full variable domain, its missing parts supplied by reference TRBV28 and TRBJ2-7, is DVKVTQSSRYLVKRTGEKVFLECVQDMDHENMFWYRQDPGLGLRLIYFSYDVKMKEKGDIPEGYSVSREKKERFSLILESASTNQTSMYLCASRTGIHEQYFGPGTRLTVT.

This clone was found once. The J gene is TRBJ1-4, the V gene TRBV7-9; 8 bases agree with TRBD1. Germline V lookup: CDR1 SEHNR, CDR2 FQNEAQ (reference sequence). The CDR3 has 16 amino acids. J was trimmed by 0 bases and V by 5 bases; bases with no gene match: 5. This CDR3 reads CASSAGQGATNEKLFF. CDR3 coding DNA: TGTGCCAGCAGCGCCGGACAGGGTGCAACTAATGAAAAACTGTTTTTT.